This TCR beta chain is from a study of cytomegalovirus exposure and HLA in healthy donors. Study at large: Early released data comprised 75 million to 100 million unique TCRs from HLA-typed donors. General study findings and limits: In a later analysis, TCR beta V- and J-gene trimming showed a link to a missense DCLRE1C variant. The study designated roughly 150 TCR beta chains cytomegalovirus-associated.

PCR involved 60 Vbeta and 13 Jbeta primers. TCRdb's table, derived via immunoSEQ multiplex PCR, lists solely in-frame clones and lacks some. The sample has some 120,000 clones, about 82% seen once; the top ten hold 5.3%. To note about this clone: Its antigen is not identified.

The TCR originated in a man aged 25-40 years in good health and CMV-seronegative. The specimen was PBMCs.

CDR3 sequence: CASSLGWEEQYF. The CDR3 DNA follows: TGCGCCAGCAGCTTGGGGTGGGAGGAGCAGTACTTC. The chain joins TRBV5-1 to TRBJ2-7; tentatively, D is TRBD2 (5 bases). V was pared by 0 bases and J by 7 bases, with 8 bases between. The germline gives CDR1 SGHRS, CDR2 YFSETQ. The CDR3 contains 12 residues. The variable domain in full, completed from reference TRBV5-1 and TRBJ2-7, reads KAGVTQTPRYLIKTRGQQVTLSCSPISGHRSVSWYQQTPGQGLQFLFEYFSETQRNKGNFPGRFSGRQFSNSRSEMNVSTLELGDSALYLCASSLGWEEQYFGPGTRLTVT.